This entry describes one TCR beta chain. Its antigen is currently unknown. Germline loops: CDR1 MDHEN, CDR2 SYDVKM. With 5 bases removed from V and 4 bases from J, the gap between germline ends came to 15 bases. This CDR3 has 15 amino acids. From the 5' RACE reads, TCRdb called clonotypes with MiXCR, one entry per CDR3 protein. The data show around 310,000 distinct CDR3 sequences, 20% seen once. The data originate from a study of T-cell memory formation after mild COVID-19. General study results and limits: Clones contracting day 15 to 85 were balanced CD4/CD8; later expanders leaned CD4+. CD4+ contracting clones lay mainly in CM and EM, CD8+ ones in EMRA. Second-wave clones reaching peak frequency on day 37 lacked confirmed SARS-CoV-2 specificity.

The chain uses TRBV28 and TRBJ1-5; possible D gene TRBD1, 6 bases. This receptor was identified in a man aged 18 to 35 who had mild COVID-19 (a few samples of this study predate the infection). Cell type and time point are not known. The sequenced sample consisted of PBMCs or a T cell subset sorted from them (not recorded which). The CDR3 nucleotides read TGTGCCAGCAGTCAGGGGTCCTACAGGAATCAGCCCCAGCATTTT. It is translated as CASSQGSYRNQPQHF.